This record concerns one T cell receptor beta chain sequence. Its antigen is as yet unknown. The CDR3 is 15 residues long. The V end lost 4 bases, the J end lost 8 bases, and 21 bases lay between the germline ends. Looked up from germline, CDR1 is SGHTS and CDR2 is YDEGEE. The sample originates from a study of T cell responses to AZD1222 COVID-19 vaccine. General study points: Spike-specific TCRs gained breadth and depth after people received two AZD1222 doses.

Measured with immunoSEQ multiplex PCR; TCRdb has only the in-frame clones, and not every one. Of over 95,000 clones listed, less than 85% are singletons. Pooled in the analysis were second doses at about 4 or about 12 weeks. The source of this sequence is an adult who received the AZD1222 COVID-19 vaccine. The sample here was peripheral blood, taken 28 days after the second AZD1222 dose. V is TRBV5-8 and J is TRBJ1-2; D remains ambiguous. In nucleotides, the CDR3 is TGTGCCAGCAGCCCTGGTGCAATCAGTTCCGAGGGCTACACCTTC. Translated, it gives CASSPGAISSEGYTF.